This T cell receptor beta chain was found in a study of T-cell reconstitution after alpha-beta-depleted transplantation in children. This clonotype was found a few times. Preparation of the TCRbeta library was carried out with unique molecular identifiers. TCRdb independently ran MiXCR on the PCR reads; one entry per CDR3 protein. This table holds 500,000 or so distinct CDR3 sequences, about 33% found once. The CDR3 totals 14 residues. V shed 6 bases and J shed 3 bases, with 14 bases lying between them. The TCR sequence derives from a human donor who donated a stem cell graft to a child with aplastic anemia. This specimen consisted of PBMCs from the stem cell graft donor, obtained from the stem cell graft. This sequence joins TRBV12-3 or TRBV12-4 and TRBJ1-1; D is possibly TRBD1 (5 bases). The DNA of the CDR3 is TGTGCCAGCAGCCCTATAGCGGGGGACACTGAAGCTTTCTTT. This translates into CASSPIAGDTEAFF.